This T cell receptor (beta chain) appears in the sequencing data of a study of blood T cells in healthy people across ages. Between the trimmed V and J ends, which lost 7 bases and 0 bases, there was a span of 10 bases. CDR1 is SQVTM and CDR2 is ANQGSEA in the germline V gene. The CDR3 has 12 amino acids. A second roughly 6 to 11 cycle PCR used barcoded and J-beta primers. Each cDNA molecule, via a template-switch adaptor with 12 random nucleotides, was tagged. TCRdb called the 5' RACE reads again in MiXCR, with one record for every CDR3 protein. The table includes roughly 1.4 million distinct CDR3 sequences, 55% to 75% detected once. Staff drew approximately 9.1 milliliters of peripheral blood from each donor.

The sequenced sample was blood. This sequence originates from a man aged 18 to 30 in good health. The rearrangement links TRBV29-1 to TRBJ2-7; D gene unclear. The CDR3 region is CSGGENSYEQYF. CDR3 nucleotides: TGCAGCGGTGGGGAAAACTCCTACGAGCAGTACTTC.